Listed below are T cell receptor beta chains from one sample, sequenced in a study of cytomegalovirus exposure and HLA in healthy donors. Sequenced by immunoSEQ multiplex PCR; TCRdb stores in-frame clones only, minus some. The sample carries 200,000 to 250,000 clones, 80% to 85% recorded once. Sequencing was carried out using PBMCs. The receptors here all came from a woman in her 30s in good health and CMV-seropositive. The CDR3 runs from the conserved cysteine through the conserved F or W. D genes are given only for firm matches. Some rows have no size entry. The others give once, few or many, or a class for an expanded clone.

cdr3_aa | cdr3_nt | v_call | clone_size | d_call | j_call
CSVTSPAGGQHTDTQYF | TGCAGCGTCACTAGCCCAGCAGGGGGCCAGCACACAGATACGCAGTATTTT | TRBV29-1 | once | TRBD1 | TRBJ2-3
CASSILAGGYNEQFF | TGTGCCAGCAGCATACTAGCGGGAGGTTACAATGAGCAGTTCTTC | TRBV7-3 | - | TRBD2 | TRBJ2-1
CASSPLRTGAEAFF | TGTGCCAGCAGTCCCCTCCGGACGGGAGCTGAAGCTTTCTTT | TRBV11-3 | many | - | TRBJ1-1
CATSRYFDRVVPQYF | TGTGCCACCAGCAGATATTTCGACAGGGTTGTTCCTCAGTATTTT | TRBV15 | - | TRBD1 | TRBJ2-3
CASSESRQKQFF | TGTGCCAGCAGTGAATCGAGACAGAAGCAGTTCTTC | TRBV6-1 | few | - | TRBJ2-1
CASSLGGTSFSSTDTQYF | TGTGCCAGCAGCTTAGGCGGGACTAGCTTTTCTAGCACAGATACGCAGTATTTT | TRBV7-6 | few | TRBD2 | TRBJ2-3
CASGQGELAFF | TGTGCTAGTGGCCAAGGAGAGTTAGCTTTCTTT | TRBV12-5 | - | - | TRBJ1-1
CASNPPVRGEQPQHF | TGTGCCAGCAACCCCCCGGTTAGGGGAGAGCAGCCCCAGCATTTT | TRBV6-1 | - | - | TRBJ1-5
CASSFRTGSSYNEQFF | TGCGCCAGCAGCTTTCGTACGGGGAGCTCCTACAATGAGCAGTTCTTC | TRBV5-1 | - | - | TRBJ2-1
CASSFGRSYEQYF | TGTGCCAGCAGCTTTGGCAGGAGCTACGAGCAGTACTTC | TRBV7-9 | - | - | TRBJ2-7
CASQWTGTGELFF | TGCGCCAGCCAATGGACGGGCACCGGGGAGCTGTTTTTT | TRBV5-1 | few | - | TRBJ2-2
CASSLTANYGYTF | TGTGCCAGCTCACTGACAGCTAACTATGGCTACACCTTC | TRBV18 | few | - | TRBJ1-2
CASSEGRVGETQYF | TGTGCCAGCAGTGAAGGACGAGTCGGGGAGACCCAGTACTTC | TRBV2 | - | - | TRBJ2-5
CASSFWPGVGTMNTEAFF | TGTGCCAGCAGCTTTTGGCCGGGGGTGGGCACCATGAACACTGAAGCTTTCTTT | TRBV5-6 | - | - | TRBJ1-1
CASSPVGTGVGYTF | TGTGCCAGCAGCCCAGTAGGGACAGGGGTCGGCTACACCTTC | TRBV11-2 | - | TRBD1 | TRBJ1-2
CANSGQWGIGAFF | TGTGCCAACAGCGGACAGTGGGGGATCGGAGCTTTCTTT | TRBV9 | - | - | TRBJ1-1
CASSPPPGLTTVEKLFF | TGTGCCAGCAGTCCCCCCCCAGGCCTGACAACGGTCGAAAAACTGTTTTTT | TRBV27 | - | - | TRBJ1-4
CSVGNRLDSYEQYF | TGCAGCGTTGGAAACCGGCTGGACAGCTACGAGCAGTACTTC | TRBV29-1 | - | - | TRBJ2-7